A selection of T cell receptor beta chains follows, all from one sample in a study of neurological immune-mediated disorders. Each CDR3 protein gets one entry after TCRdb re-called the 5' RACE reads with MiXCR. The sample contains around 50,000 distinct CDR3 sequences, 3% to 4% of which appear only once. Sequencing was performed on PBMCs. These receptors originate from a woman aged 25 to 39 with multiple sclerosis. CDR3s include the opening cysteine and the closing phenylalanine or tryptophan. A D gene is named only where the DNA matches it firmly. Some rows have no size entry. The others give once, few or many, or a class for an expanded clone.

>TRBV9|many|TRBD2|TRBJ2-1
CASSVRSGRVNEQFF
TGTGCCAGCAGCGTACGTAGCGGGAGAGTCAATGAGCAGTTCTTC
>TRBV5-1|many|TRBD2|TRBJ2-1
CASSLIAGASYNEQFF
TGCGCCAGCAGCCTTATAGCGGGGGCTTCCTACAATGAGCAGTTCTTC
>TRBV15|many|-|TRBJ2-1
CATSRATDSDNEQFF
TGTGCCACCAGCAGAGCAACGGACAGCGACAATGAGCAGTTCTTC
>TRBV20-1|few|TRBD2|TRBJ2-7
CSAIGTSVLYEQYF
TGCAGTGCCATCGGGACTAGCGTGCTCTACGAGCAGTACTTC
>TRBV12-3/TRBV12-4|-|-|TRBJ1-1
CASSFDRTNTEAFF
TGTGCCAGCAGTTTTGACAGAACGAACACTGAAGCTTTCTTT
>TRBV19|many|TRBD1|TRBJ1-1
CASTRDRGLLTEAFF
TGTGCCAGTACCCGGGACAGGGGGCTTTTGACTGAAGCTTTCTTT
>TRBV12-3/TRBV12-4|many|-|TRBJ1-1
CASSFLRYTEAFF
TGTGCCAGCAGTTTTCTCCGGTACACTGAAGCTTTCTTT
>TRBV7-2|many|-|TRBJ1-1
CASSVRRGTEAFF
TGTGCCAGCAGCGTACGACGAGGCACTGAAGCTTTCTTT
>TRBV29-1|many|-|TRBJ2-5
CSARPGVYGTQYF
TGCAGCGCTCGACCCGGGGTCTATGGGACCCAGTACTTC
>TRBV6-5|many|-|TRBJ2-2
CASSYREAGTGELFF
TGTGCCAGCAGTTATCGGGAAGCAGGGACCGGGGAGCTGTTTTTT
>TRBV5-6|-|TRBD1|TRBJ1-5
CASIRTGGSNQPQNF
TGTGCCAGCATCAGGACAGGGGGTAGCAATCAGCCCCAGAATTTT
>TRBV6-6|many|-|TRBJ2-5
CASSYSDRSQETQYF
TGTGCCAGCAGTTACTCTGACAGAAGCCAGGAGACCCAGTACTTC
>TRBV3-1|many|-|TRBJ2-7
CASSQDLLEQYF
TGTGCCAGCAGCCAAGACCTCCTCGAGCAGTACTTC
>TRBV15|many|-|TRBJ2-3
CATSRRAAPTDTQYF
TGTGCCACCAGCAGAAGAGCGGCCCCCACAGATACGCAGTATTTT
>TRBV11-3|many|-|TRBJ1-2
CAIRIWVGYGYTF
TGTGCCATCCGGATTTGGGTAGGGTATGGCTACACCTTC
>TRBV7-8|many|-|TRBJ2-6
CASTLWESGANVLTF
TGTGCCAGCACCCTGTGGGAATCCGGGGCCAACGTCCTGACTTTC
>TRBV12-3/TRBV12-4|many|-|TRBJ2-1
CASSLRRDTYNEQFF
TGTGCCAGCAGTTTACGGCGGGACACCTACAATGAGCAGTTCTTC
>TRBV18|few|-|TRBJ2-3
CDLCQANSSTDTQYF
TGTGACCTTTGTCAGGCGAATTCTAGCACAGATACGCAGTATTTT
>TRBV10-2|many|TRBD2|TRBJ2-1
CASKERTSGINEQFF
TGCGCCAGCAAAGAGAGAACTAGCGGAATCAATGAGCAGTTCTTC
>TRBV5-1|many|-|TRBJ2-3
CASSAGSTDTQYF
TGCGCCAGCAGCGCAGGAAGCACAGATACGCAGTATTTT
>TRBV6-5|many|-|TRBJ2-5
CASSYLFQETQYF
TGTGCCAGCAGTTATCTCTTCCAAGAGACCCAGTACTTC
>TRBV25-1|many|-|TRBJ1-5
CASSETGDQPQNF
TGTGCCAGCAGTGAGACGGGGGATCAGCCCCAGAATTTT
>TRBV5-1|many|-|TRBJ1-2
CASLGTELRGGYTF
TGCGCCAGCCTCGGGACCGAGCTTCGTGGTGGCTACACCTTC
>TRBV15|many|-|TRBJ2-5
CATSRDVETQYF
TGTGCCACCAGCAGAGATGTGGAGACCCAGTACTTC
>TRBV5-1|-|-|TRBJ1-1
CASSPAGHSSNTEAFF
TGCGCCAGCAGCCCCGCGGGGCACTCTTCCAACACTGAAGCTTTCTTT
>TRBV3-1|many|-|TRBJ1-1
CASSQRGYFTEAFF
TGTGCCAGCAGCCAAAGGGGGTATTTTACTGAAGCTTTCTTT
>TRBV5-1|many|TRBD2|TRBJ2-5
CASSISGNQETQYF
TGCGCCAGCAGCATTAGCGGGAACCAAGAGACCCAGTACTTC
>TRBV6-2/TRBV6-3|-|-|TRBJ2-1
CASSYYHNEQFF
TGTGCCAGCAGTTACTATCACAATGAGCAGTTCTTC
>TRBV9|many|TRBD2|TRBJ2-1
CASSVGVGGGTYNEQFF
TGTGCCAGCAGCGTAGGGGTGGGCGGGGGGACCTACAATGAGCAGTTCTTC
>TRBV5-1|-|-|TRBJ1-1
CASSIRGFTEAFF
TGCGCCAGCAGCATTAGGGGCTTCACTGAAGCTTTCTTT
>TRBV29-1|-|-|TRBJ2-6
CSATDGAGAKVLTF
TGCAGCGCCACCGACGGGGCTGGGGCCAAAGTCCTGACTTTC
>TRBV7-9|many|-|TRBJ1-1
CASSVGLGFGTEAFF
TGTGCCAGCAGCGTCGGGTTAGGGTTCGGAACTGAAGCTTTCTTT
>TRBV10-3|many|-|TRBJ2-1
CAISEEGAYNEQFF
TGTGCCATCAGTGAAGAGGGCGCCTACAATGAGCAGTTCTTC
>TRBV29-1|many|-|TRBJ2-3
CSVVKGTYSTDTQYF
TGCAGCGTTGTGAAGGGGACTTACAGCACAGATACGCAGTATTTT
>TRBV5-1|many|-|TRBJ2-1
CASRQGIDNEQFF
TGCGCCAGTCGGCAGGGGATAGACAATGAGCAGTTCTTC
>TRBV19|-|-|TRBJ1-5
CASSELQGSLSEPQHF
TGTGCCAGTAGCGAACTCCAGGGCAGCCTTAGTGAGCCCCAGCATTTT
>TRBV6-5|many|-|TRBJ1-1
CASSYDWVVTEAFF
TGTGCCAGCAGTTACGATTGGGTCGTCACTGAAGCTTTCTTT
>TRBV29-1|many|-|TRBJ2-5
CSVEASQETQYF
TGCAGCGTTGAGGCCAGTCAAGAGACCCAGTACTTC
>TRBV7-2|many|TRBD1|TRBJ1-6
CASSLKLTGGGSPLHF
TGTGCCAGCAGCTTAAAATTAACAGGGGGCGGTTCACCCCTACACTTT
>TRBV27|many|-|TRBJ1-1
CASSSGENTEAFF
TGTGCCAGCAGTTCGGGAGAGAACACTGAAGCTTTCTTT
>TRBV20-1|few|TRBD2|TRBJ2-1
CSASIGGGYNEQFF
TGCAGTGCTAGTATTGGCGGGGGATACAATGAGCAGTTCTTC
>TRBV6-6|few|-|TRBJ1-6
CASSIDRTNSPLNF
TGTGCCAGCAGCATTGACAGGACTAATTCACCCCTCAACTTT
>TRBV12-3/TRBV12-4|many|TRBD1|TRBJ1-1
CASSLVRPGGIEAFF
TGTGCCAGCAGTTTAGTTCGGCCAGGGGGGATCGAAGCTTTCTTT
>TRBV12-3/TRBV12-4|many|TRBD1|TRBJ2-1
CASSQDRGTYNEQFF
TGTGCCAGCAGCCAGGACAGGGGTACATACAATGAGCAGTTCTTC
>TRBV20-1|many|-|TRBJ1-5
CSASGQLNQPQHF
TGCAGTGCTAGTGGACAGCTAAATCAGCCCCAGCATTTT
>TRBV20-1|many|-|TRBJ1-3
CSARPPGSGNTIYF
TGCAGTGCTAGACCCCCCGGCTCTGGAAACACCATATATTTT
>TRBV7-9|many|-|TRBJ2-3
CASSLAESVVDTQYF
TGTGCCAGCAGCTTAGCCGAATCCGTGGTCGATACGCAGTATTTT